This record covers a single T cell receptor beta chain. Using immunoSEQ multiplex PCR, the repertoire was profiled, and TCRdb retains in-frame clones only, with some absent. The sample lists just over 2,000,000 clones, roughly 95% occurring once. Donors were healthy HIV-negative adults without recently reported acute infections or vaccinations. These data originate in a study of shared clonotypes between healthy human individuals. The germline V and J ends were trimmed by 3 bases and 8 bases, with 17 bases remaining between them. Germline V CDR1 and CDR2: SGDLS, YYNGEE. The CDR3 contains 15 residues. The clonotype comes from a man between 18 and 35 years old in good health. Sequencing used naive CD4+ T cells sorted from blood. Subset of the sample: CD45RA+ positively selected. The chain recombines TRBV9 with TRBJ2-2; D uncertain. The CDR3 DNA is TGTGCCAGCAGCGCCAGGCAAGGGCATGTGGGGGAGCTGTTTTTT. It yields the protein CASSARQGHVGELFF.